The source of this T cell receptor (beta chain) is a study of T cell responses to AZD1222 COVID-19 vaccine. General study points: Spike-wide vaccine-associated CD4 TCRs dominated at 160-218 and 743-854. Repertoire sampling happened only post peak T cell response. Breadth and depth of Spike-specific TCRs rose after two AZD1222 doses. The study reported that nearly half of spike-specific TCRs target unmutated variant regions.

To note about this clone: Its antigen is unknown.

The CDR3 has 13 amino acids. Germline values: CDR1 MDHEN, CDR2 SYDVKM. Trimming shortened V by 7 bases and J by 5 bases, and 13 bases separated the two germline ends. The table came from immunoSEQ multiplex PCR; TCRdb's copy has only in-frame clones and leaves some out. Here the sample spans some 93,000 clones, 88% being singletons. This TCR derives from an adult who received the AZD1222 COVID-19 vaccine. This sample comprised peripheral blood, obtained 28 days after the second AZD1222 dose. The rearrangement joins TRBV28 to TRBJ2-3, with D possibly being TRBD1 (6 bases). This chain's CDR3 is CASTVQQGDTQYF. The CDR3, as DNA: TGTGCCAGCACCGTACAACAGGGAGATACGCAGTATTTT.